This section outlines one T cell receptor (beta chain) sequence together with its context. This clonotype occurred a few times. Its specific antigen is unknown. One base away there is no much larger clone; base qualities are not given. Library preparation was by 5' RACE. The sequencer was an Illumina HiSeq 2500. A second PCR of about 6 to 12 cycles was performed with a sample-barcoded 5' primer and a J-beta primer mix. Each TCR beta cDNA molecule received a unique molecular identifier from a template-switch 5' adaptor carrying 12 random nucleotides. Each sample yielded at least 3 million CDR3-containing paired-end reads. The Mint cDNA synthesis kit, primed by a TRBC-specific oligonucleotide, was used to synthesize first-strand cDNA from all RNA. All cDNA was treated with uracil-DNA glycosylase and then went through a first 18-cycle PCR with the universal primers M1SS and BC2_uni_R. As for the authors' bioinformatics: Each sample was normalized by randomly selecting 1 million high-quality reads, each carrying a distinct molecular identifier. Instead of being binned into consensus sequences, reads with shared molecular identifiers were discarded. MiTCR, with a Q25 quality threshold and the strictest error-elimination algorithm, was used for CDR3 identification, clonotype clustering and error correction. A nonparametric unseen species model using Euler transformation provided a lower-bound estimate of total TCR beta diversity. TCRdb ran its own pipeline on the public reads, namely fastp trimming at Q25 and MiXCR clone calling, and kept in-frame beta chains. Identical CDR3 proteins give one entry, which carries the most common genes and DNA. The V and J calls and clone size come from TCRdb's table, not from the authors' own analysis. Within this sample are around 1.1 million distinct CDR3 sequences, with 35% to 45% of them counted one time only. The ten biggest clones cover around 13% of the sample.

These data come from a study of blood T cells in healthy people across ages (dated by TCRdb to between 2014 and 2017). Turning to the overall study: In model experiments, template switching captured about one uniquely barcoded TCR beta cDNA molecule for every two T cells. The study measured age-related changes in TCR beta repertoire diversity using deep sequencing normalized with unique cDNA molecular identifiers. Four age groups were formed from the donors: young (average 16 years), middle-aged (approximately 41), aged (approximately 60) and long-lived (about 80). Donors of different ages were randomly distributed across sequencing lanes to avoid experimental bias. Using the same blood draw, the study looked at two additional independent replicas of 1 million unique cDNA reads for two donors, one aged 18 to 30 and the other aged 80 or older.

Overall study outcomes, separate from this receptor: Since profiling was done on bulk unsorted PBMCs, naive and antigen-experienced compartments could not be conclusively compared. The long-lived group showed more naive CD4+ T cells, fewer expanded clones and increased TCR diversity than the aged group, suggesting age selection. As age increased, observed TCR beta diversity per million T cells dropped in a roughly linear way, and a significant reduction was already evident by age approximately 40. Because the CMV infection status of the donors was unknown, age-related changes in expanded clonotypes may potentially have been confounded. Estimates of total diversity based on one million sequenced T cells were regarded as lower bounds and as underestimates. The percentage of naive T cells measured by flow cytometry correlated strongly with observed TCR beta diversity.

Donors were under 40 systemically healthy Caucasian individuals from Russia aged roughly 6 to 90 years. Ten milliliters of peripheral blood were drawn from each donor into EDTA-treated Vacutainer tubes. Ficoll-Paque density-gradient centrifugation was used to isolate PBMCs, with at least 7 million per sample. Trizol reagent was used to extract total RNA from PBMCs, with at least 5.5 micrograms per sample. The percentages of naive CD45RAhigh/CD27high T cells were determined by flow cytometry on a PBMC aliquot from every donor. Taken from cysteine to phenylalanine, the CDR3 has 16 residues. Only the CDR3 part of the read is kept: 48 bases, read in frame from the first base. V is shortened by 1 base, J by 5 bases, and the region joining them spans 17 bases. The germline V gene (reference sequence) sets CDR1 to LGHDT and CDR2 to YNNKEL.

This sequence was found in a man aged 18 to 35 in good health. Recombination joined TRBV3-1 with TRBJ1-2; the D gene is unclear. The sequenced material came from blood. In nucleotide form, the sequence is TGTGCCAGCAGCCAAGGAGGCGGCTTGCCTCAATATGGCTACACCTTC. Its product reads: CASSQGGGLPQYGYTF. The reference TRBV3-1 and TRBJ1-2 proteins fill in what lies around the CDR3, so the full variable domain reads DTAVSQTPKYLVTQMGNDKSIKCEQNLGHDTMYWYKQDSKKFLKIMFSYNNKELIINETVPNRFSPKSPDKAHLNLHINSLELGDSAVYFCASSQGGGLPQYGYTFGSGTRLTVV.